What follows is one TCR beta chain and its context. The antigen remains unidentified. Deletions cut 7 bases from V and 4 bases from J, with 13 bases between. Germline V gene sequence: CDR1 LNHDA, CDR2 SQIVND (reference sequence). This CDR3 has 13 residues. This record belongs to a study of cytomegalovirus exposure and HLA in healthy donors. Across the whole study: Membership in the Caucasian-associated ancestry cluster was found for about 84% of nearly 400 genotyped donors.

Use of 60 Vbeta and 13 Jbeta primers characterized the PCR. Clones were read by immunoSEQ multiplex PCR, and TCRdb kept only the in-frame ones, dropping some. In the table there are roughly 130,000 clones, 73% of which are singletons. Study-wide points: Reportedly, fewer N-insertions than the approximately 650-donor mean appeared in an Asian-associated ancestry cluster in a later analysis.

This clonotype was sampled from a woman aged 35 to 49 in good health and CMV-seropositive. V gene TRBV19 combines with J gene TRBJ1-1; D possibly corresponds to TRBD1 (5 bases). The sample taken for sequencing was PBMCs. CDR3 DNA: TGTGCCAGTAAAAATGGACACGTCACTGAAGCTTTCTTT. It specifies CASKNGHVTEAFF.